This T cell receptor (beta chain) is drawn from a study of tumor and adjacent non-tumor tissue in lung cancer. Study in general: The patients, approximately 9 men and a few women, were about 30 to 76 with stage I to III disease.

RNA was extracted from bulk tissue without any cell sorting. Chemotherapy-naive patients with new lung cancer underwent thoracic surgery in China, August–November 2014. A modified ARM-PCR protocol with three rounds of nested PCR amplified TCRbeta. Using its own MiXCR run on the multiplex PCR reads, TCRdb lists one record per CDR3 protein. Of 120,000 or so distinct CDR3 sequences listed, around three fifths are singletons. On this clonotype: Its antigen is unidentified.

Trimming left V 0 bases short and J 3 bases short, with 11 bases between. The CDR3 sequence is 15 residues long. Germline CDR1 reads SGHAT; CDR2 reads FQNNGV. Points from the study as a whole: TCR diversity was significantly greater in tumor than normal lung tissue. Normal lung showed higher cumulative top 100 clone frequency than tumor.

The receptor was isolated from a man in his thirties or forties with non-small cell lung cancer. The source material was lung tumor tissue. The genes are TRBV11-2 and TRBJ2-5; D possibly matches TRBD1 or TRBD2 (5 bases each). The DNA for the CDR3 is TGTGCCAGCAGCTTAGATAGAGGGGTGGAAGAGACCCAGTACTTC. Protein product: CASSLDRGVEETQYF.